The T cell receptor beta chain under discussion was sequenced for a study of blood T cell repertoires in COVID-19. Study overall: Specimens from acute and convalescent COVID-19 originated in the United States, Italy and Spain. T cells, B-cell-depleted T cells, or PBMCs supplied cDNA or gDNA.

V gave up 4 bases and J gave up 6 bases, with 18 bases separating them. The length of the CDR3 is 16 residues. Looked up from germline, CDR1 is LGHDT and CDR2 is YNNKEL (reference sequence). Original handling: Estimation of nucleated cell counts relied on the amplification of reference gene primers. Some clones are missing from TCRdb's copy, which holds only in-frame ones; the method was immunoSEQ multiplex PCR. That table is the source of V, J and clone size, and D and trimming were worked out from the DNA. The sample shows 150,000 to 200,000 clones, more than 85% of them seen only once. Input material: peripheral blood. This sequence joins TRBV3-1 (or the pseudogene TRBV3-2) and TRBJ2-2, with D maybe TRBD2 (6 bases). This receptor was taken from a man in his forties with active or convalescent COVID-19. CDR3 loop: CASSPISGGSPGELFF. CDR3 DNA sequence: TGTGCCAGCAGCCCCATAAGTGGAGGGTCCCCCGGGGAGCTGTTTTTT.